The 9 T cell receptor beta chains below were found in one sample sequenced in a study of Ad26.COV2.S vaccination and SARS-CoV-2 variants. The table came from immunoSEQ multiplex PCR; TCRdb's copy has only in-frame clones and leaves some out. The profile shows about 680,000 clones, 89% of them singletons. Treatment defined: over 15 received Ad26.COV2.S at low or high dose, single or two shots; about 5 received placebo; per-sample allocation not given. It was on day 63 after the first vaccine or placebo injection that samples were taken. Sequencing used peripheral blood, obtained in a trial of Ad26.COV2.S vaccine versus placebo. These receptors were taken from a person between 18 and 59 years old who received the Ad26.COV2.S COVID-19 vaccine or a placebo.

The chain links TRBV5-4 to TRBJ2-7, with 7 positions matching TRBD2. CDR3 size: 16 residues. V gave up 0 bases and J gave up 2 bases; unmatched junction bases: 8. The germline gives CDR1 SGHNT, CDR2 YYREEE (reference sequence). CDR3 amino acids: CASSLAGRRNPYEQYF. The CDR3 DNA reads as TGTGCCAGCAGCTTGGCCGGGAGGCGGAACCCCTACGAGCAGTACTTC.

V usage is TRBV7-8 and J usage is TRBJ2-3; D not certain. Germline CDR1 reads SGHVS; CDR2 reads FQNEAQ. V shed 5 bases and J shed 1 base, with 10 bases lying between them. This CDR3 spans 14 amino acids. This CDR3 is CASSAYGGTDTQYF. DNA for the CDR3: TGTGCCAGCAGCGCCTATGGGGGCACAGATACGCAGTATTTT.

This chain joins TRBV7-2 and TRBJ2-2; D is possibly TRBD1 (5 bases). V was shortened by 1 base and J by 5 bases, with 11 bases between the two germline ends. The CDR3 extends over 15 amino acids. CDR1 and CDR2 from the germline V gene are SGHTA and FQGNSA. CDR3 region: CASSLVGQVTGELFF. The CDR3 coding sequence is TGTGCCAGCAGCTTAGTGGGGCAGGTGACCGGGGAGCTGTTTTTT.

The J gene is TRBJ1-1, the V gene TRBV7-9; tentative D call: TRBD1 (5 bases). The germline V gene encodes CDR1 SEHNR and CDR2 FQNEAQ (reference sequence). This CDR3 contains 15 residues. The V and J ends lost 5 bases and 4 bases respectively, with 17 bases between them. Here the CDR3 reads CASSPGGGMGTEAFF. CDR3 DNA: TGTGCCAGCAGCCCGGGGGGAGGGATGGGCACTGAAGCTTTCTTT.

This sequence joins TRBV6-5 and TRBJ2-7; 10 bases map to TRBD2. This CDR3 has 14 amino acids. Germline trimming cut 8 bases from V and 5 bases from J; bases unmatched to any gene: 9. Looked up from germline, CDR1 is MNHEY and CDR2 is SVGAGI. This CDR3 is CASQTSGVTHEQYF. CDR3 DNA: TGTGCCAGCCAAACTAGCGGGGTCACCCACGAGCAGTACTTC.

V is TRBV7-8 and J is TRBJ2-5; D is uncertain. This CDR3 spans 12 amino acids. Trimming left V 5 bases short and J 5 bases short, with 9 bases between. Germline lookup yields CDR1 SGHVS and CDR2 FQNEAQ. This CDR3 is CASSPGSETQYF. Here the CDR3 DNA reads TGTGCCAGCAGCCCCGGATCCGAGACCCAGTACTTC.

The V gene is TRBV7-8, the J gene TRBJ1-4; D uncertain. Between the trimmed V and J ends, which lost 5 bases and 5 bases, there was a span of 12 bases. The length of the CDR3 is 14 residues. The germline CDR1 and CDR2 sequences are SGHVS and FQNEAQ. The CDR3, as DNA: TGTGCCAGCAGCCTCGGACCTTTGAATGAAAAACTGTTTTTT. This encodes CASSLGPLNEKLFF. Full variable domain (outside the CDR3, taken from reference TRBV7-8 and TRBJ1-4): GAGVSQSPRYKVAKRGQDVALRCDPISGHVSLFWYQQALGQGPEFLTYFQNEAQLDKSGLPSDRFFAERPEGSVSTLKIQRTQQEDSAVYLCASSLGPLNEKLFFGSGTQLSVL.

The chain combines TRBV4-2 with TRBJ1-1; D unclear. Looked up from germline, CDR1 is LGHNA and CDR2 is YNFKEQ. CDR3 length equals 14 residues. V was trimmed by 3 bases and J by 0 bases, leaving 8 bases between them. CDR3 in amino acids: CASSQGSMNTEAFF. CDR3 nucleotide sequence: TGTGCCAGCAGCCAGGGCTCCATGAACACTGAAGCTTTCTTT.

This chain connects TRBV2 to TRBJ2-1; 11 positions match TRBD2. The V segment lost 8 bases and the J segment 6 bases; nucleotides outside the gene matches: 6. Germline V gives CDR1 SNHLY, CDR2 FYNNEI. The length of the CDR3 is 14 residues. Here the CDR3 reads CASGTSGSPNEQFF. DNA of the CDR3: TGTGCCAGCGGCACTAGCGGGAGTCCCAATGAGCAGTTCTTC. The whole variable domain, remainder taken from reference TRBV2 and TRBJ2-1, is EPEVTQTPSHQVTQMGQEVILRCVPISNHLYFYWYRQILGQKVEFLVSFYNNEISEKSEIFDDQFSVERPDGSNFTLKIRSTKLEDSAMYFCASGTSGSPNEQFFGPGTRLTVL.